This TCR beta chain was recorded in a study of spatial heterogeneity in lung cancer (dated 2019 in TCRdb). About the investigation overall: Donors were approximately 72 patients with early-stage, untreated non-small cell lung cancer from the lung TRACERx cohort. In the raw uncorrected reads, each unique combination of TCR and UMI appeared on average more than ten times. At surgery, hundreds of tumor regions, approximately 64 matched nontumor lung samples and 56 PBMC samples were TCR-sequenced for both alpha and beta chains. Nonsynonymous mutation counts, determined by whole-exome sequencing of tumor tissue, were related to features of the TCR repertoire. Beta-chain transcripts were consistently detected in greater numbers than alpha-chain transcripts, which likely reflected higher beta-chain transcript abundance. In non-small cell lung cancer, the study quantitatively compared TCR alpha and beta repertoires across several tumor regions, matched nontumor lung, and blood. Follow-up PBMC samples were sequenced whenever available, and the median time to follow-up was approximately two years after resection.

As to this clonotype: The antigen it binds to is not known. The record has no base qualities; no much larger clone is one base away.

The time point label, read with the paper, signifies: blood at routine non-recurrence follow-up after resection. TCR sequencing used whole RNA extracted from tumor and nontumor lung tissue, or from cryopreserved PBMC samples, without cell sorting. Only patients for whom sufficient RNA was available from at least two tumor regions were selected for TCR sequencing. The germline V gene encodes CDR1 SGHRS and CDR2 YFSETQ. Counted from cysteine to phenylalanine, this CDR3 has 14 amino acids. Only the CDR3 region is kept as DNA, spanning 42 bases read in frame from base 1. The V end loses 2 bases and the J end loses 1 base, and a stretch of 9 bases separates them. The method behind the library was 5' RACE. The reads were generated on a NextSeq 500. The TCR library protocol attached a unique molecular identifier to each TCR cDNA molecule to allow correction of PCR and sequencing errors. As for the authors' bioinformatics: TCR identification, UMI-based error correction and CDR3 extraction were performed with Decombinator tools. Expanded TCRs were defined as those above a frequency of 2 per 1,000, corresponding to the top 1% of the tumor frequency distribution. Renyi diversity was calculated using the R vegan package after each repertoire was subsampled 100 times to 5,000 TCRs. To build CDR3 similarity networks, amino acid triplet string-kernel similarity was used, and CDR3s were connected when their pairwise similarity was above 0.82. Starting from the raw public reads, TCRdb applied fastp trimming at Q25, assembled clones with MiXCR and retained in-frame beta chains. Every distinct CDR3 protein forms one entry, paired with its most common genes and DNA. The V and J calls, along with clone size, are taken from TCRdb and not from the paper's own processing. The sample data list fewer than 55,000 distinct CDR3 sequences, and less than 9.5% of these were observed just once. The top ten constitute approximately 40% of the sample.

The research as a whole found: Ubiquitous expanded tumor TCRs were detected in blood more often at tumor resection than at routine follow-up. Additional single-cell paired TCR alpha and beta sequencing was considered necessary to confirm, at a functional level, the hypothesis that regional TCRs recognize regional mutations. Only roughly 15 patients were included in comparisons of baseline and follow-up blood repertoires.

Specimen: PBMCs, collected at follow-up. The sequence links TRBV5-1 to TRBJ2-5; the D gene cannot be resolved reliably. The receptor was derived from a female donor with early-stage non-small cell lung cancer. The DNA sequence is given as TGCGCCAGCAGCTTAAGTGGGCTCCAAGAGACCCAGTACTTC. It codes for CASSLSGLQETQYF.